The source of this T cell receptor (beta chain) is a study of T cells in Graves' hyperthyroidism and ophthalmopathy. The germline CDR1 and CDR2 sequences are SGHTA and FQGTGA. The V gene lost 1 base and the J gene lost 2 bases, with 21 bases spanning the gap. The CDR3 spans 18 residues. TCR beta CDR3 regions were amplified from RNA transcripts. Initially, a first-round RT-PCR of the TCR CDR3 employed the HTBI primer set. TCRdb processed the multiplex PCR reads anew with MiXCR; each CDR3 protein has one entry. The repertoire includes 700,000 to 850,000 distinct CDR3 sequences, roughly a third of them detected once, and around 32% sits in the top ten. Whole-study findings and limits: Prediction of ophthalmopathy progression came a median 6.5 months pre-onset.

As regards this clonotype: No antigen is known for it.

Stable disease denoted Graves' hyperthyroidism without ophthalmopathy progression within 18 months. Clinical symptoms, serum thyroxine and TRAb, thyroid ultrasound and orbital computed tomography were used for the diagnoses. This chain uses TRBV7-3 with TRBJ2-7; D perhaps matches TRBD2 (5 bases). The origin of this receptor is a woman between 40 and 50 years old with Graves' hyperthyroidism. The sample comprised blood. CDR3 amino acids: CASSLRSLAVASPYEQYF. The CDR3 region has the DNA TGTGCCAGCAGCTTAAGGTCTCTAGCCGTCGCCTCCCCCTACGAGCAGTACTTC.